One sample yielded the 8 T cell receptor beta chains listed below, sequenced in a study of tumor-infiltrating lymphocytes in primary liver carcinoma. A primer in the constant region served to generate TCR beta cDNA from about 470 ng of total RNA. ARM-PCR was slightly modified, and three nested multiplex PCR rounds with it gave rise to the TCR beta libraries. Investigators reported that the first two PCR rounds, at about 9 cycles each, used TRBV1-TRBV30 forward primers with a C-beta reverse primer. A single record per CDR3 protein comes from TCRdb applying MiXCR to the multiplex PCR reads. The sample carries more than 95,000 distinct CDR3 sequences, around 84% recorded once. The tissue used was unsorted bulk material of roughly 17-34 mg. RNA and DNA were co-extracted from it with the AllPrep DNA/RNA mini kit. The sequencing sample was made of liver tumor tissue from sampling region 3. Subset in this sample: tumor region T3, left-lateral pole. The receptors come from a man aged 40-49 years with primary liver carcinoma and hepatitis B virus infection.

Concerning this clonotype: A read error may produce the germline difference seen at one junction end. The chain employs TRBV28 and TRBJ2-1; 7 positions match TRBD2. The CDR3 has 19 amino acids. CDR1 and CDR2 (germline): MDHEN, SYDVKM. The CDR3: CASSFAGLTGLSSYNEQLF. As DNA, the CDR3 is TGTGCCAGCAGTTTTGCGGGACTAACGGGATTGAGCTCCTACAATGAGCAGCTCTTC. The entire variable domain, with the rest obtained from reference TRBV28 and TRBJ2-1, is as follows: DVKVTQSSRYLVKRTGEKVFLECVQDMDHENMFWYRQDPGLGLRLIYFSYDVKMKEKGDIPEGYSVSREKKERFSLILESASTNQTSMYLCASSFAGLTGLSSYNEQLFGPGTRLTVL.

About this clonotype: The germline gene is not matched at one end of the junction; a read error may be the cause. This chain links TRBV5-5 with TRBJ2-1; the match to TRBD1 covers 10 bases. The CDR3 runs 20 residues. CDR1 and CDR2 (germline): SGHKS, YYEKEE (reference sequence). Written as DNA, the CDR3 is TGTGTCAGCAGCTTGGTCCGGACAGGGGGGGTAGGGTTTCGGAACAATGAGCAGTTATTC. Translation: CVSSLVRTGGVGFRNNEQLF.

The chain carries TRBV6-1 and TRBJ2-7; D is ambiguous. Trimming shortened V by 2 bases and J by 9 bases, and 11 bases separated the two germline ends. Germline V gene sequence: CDR1 MNHNS, CDR2 SASEGT. The length of the CDR3 is 12 residues. CDR3: CASSELSGMQYF. DNA for the CDR3: TGTGCCAGCAGTGAATTATCGGGCATGCAGTACTTC.

The V gene is TRBV5-5, the J gene TRBJ2-7; D might be TRBD1 (5 bases). The V gene lost 1 base and the J gene lost 5 bases, with 16 bases spanning the gap. CDR1 and CDR2 (germline): SGHKS, YYEKEE (reference sequence). This CDR3 contains 15 residues. The CDR3 region is CASSLSWTRGNEQYF. The CDR3 nucleotides are TGTGCCAGCAGCTTGTCCTGGACAAGGGGCAACGAGCAGTACTTC.

Regarding this clonotype: One junction end does not reproduce the germline sequence, and a read error may be involved. The chain uses TRBV6-2 or TRBV6-3 and TRBJ2-7; TRBD1 or TRBD2 may be the D gene (5 bases each). Germline values: CDR1 MNHEY, CDR2 SVGEGT. This CDR3 has 12 residues. The DNA of the CDR3 is TGTGCCAGGAGTGTGGACCGGGACGAGAAGTACTTC. It codes for CARSVDRDEKYF.

This clonotype was observed a single time. A read error may explain this, as a much larger clone is one base away. This CDR3 reads CVSSETSGALETQYF. CDR3 DNA sequence: TGTGTCAGCAGTGAGACTAGCGGGGCCTTGGAGACCCAGTACTTC. The chain joins TRBV28 to TRBJ2-5; 11 nucleotides match TRBD2. Germline CDR1 MDHEN, CDR2 SYDVKM. The CDR3 has 15 residues.

A remark on this clonotype: At one boundary the junction diverges from the germline segment, which might be a read error. This chain joins TRBV11-2 and TRBJ2-1; 8 bases are shared with TRBD2. CDR1 and CDR2 from the germline V gene are SGHAT and FQNNGV. The CDR3 totals 17 residues. The CDR3 nucleotides read TGTGCCAGCAACTTATATAGGGGCGGGAGGTTCTACATTGAGCAGTTCTTC. Its protein is CASNLYRGGRFYIEQFF. The full variable domain, rest sourced from reference TRBV11-2 and TRBJ2-1, is EAGVAQSPRYKIIEKRQSVAFWCNPISGHATLYWYQQILGQGPKLLIQFQNNGVVDDSQLPKDRFSAERLKGVDSTLKIQPAKLEDSAVYLCASNLYRGGRFYIEQFFGPGTRLTVL.

A note on this clonotype: The junction differs from germline at one of its ends, possibly a read error. The J gene is TRBJ1-5, the V gene TRBV18; D remains ambiguous. Looked up from germline, CDR1 is KGHSH and CDR2 is LQKENI. The length of the CDR3 is 15 residues. CDR3 region: CASAPPGAANQPQHF. The CDR3 DNA sequence: TGTGCCAGCGCACCACCGGGAGCGGCGAATCAGCCCCAGCATTTT.